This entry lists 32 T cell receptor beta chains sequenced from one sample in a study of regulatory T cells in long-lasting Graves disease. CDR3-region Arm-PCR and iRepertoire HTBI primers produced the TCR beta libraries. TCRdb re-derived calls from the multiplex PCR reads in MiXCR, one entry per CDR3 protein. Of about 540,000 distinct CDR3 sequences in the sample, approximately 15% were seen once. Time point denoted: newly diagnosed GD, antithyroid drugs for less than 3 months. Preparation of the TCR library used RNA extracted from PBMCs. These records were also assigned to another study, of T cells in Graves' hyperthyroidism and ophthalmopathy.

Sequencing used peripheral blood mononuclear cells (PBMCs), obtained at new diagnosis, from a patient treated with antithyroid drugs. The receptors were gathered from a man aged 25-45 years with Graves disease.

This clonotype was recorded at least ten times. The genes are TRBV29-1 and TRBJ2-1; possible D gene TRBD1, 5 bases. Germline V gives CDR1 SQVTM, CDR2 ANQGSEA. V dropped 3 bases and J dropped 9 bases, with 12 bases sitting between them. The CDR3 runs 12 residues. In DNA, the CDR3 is TGCAGCGTTGATTTAGGGGATCCTGAGCAGTTCTTC. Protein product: CSVDLGDPEQFF.

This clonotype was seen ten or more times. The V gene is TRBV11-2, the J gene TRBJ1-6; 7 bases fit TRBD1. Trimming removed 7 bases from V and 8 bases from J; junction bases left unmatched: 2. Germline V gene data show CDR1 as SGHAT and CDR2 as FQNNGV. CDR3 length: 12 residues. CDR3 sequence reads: CASTGGDSPLHF. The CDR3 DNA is TGTGCCAGCACAGGGGGGGATTCACCCCTCCACTTT. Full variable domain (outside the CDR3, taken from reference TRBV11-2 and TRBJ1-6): EAGVAQSPRYKIIEKRQSVAFWCNPISGHATLYWYQQILGQGPKLLIQFQNNGVVDDSQLPKDRFSAERLKGVDSTLKIQPAKLEDSAVYLCASTGGDSPLHFGNGTRLTVT.

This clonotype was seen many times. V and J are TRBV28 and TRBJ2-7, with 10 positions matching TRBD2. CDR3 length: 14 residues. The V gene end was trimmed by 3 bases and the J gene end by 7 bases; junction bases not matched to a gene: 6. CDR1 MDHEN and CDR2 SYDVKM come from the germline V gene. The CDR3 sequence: CASSLLAGAREQYF. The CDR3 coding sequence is TGTGCCAGCAGTTTGCTAGCGGGGGCGAGGGAGCAGTACTTC.

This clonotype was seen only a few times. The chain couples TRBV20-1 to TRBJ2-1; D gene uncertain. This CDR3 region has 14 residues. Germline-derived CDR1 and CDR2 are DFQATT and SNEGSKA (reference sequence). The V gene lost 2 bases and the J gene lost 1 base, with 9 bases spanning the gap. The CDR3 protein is CSARPPNSYNEQFF. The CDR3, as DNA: TGCAGTGCTAGACCCCCAAATTCCTACAATGAGCAGTTCTTC.

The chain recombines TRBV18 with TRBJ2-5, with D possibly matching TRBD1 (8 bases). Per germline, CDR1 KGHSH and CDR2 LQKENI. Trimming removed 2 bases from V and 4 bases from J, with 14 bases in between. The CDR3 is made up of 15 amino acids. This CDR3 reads CASSPETGEGETQYF. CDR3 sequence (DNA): TGTGCCAGCTCACCAGAGACAGGGGAGGGAGAGACCCAGTACTTC. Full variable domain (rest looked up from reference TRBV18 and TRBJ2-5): NAGVMQNPRHLVRRRGQEARLRCSPMKGHSHVYWYRQLPEEGLKFMVYLQKENIIDESGMPKERFSAEFPKEGPSILRIQQVVRGDSAAYFCASSPETGEGETQYFGPGTRLLVL.

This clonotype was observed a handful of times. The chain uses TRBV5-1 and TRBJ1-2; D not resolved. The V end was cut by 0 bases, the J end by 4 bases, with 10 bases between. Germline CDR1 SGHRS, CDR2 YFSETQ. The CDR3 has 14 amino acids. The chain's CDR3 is CASSLEGGLYGYTF. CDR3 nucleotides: TGCGCCAGCAGCTTGGAGGGCGGTCTCTATGGCTACACCTTC.

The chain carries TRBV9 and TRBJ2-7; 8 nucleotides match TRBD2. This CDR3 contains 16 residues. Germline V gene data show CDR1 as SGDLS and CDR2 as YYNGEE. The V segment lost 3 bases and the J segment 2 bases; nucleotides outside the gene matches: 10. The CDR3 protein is CASSDQWTSSPYEQYF. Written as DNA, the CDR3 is TGTGCCAGCAGCGACCAGTGGACTAGCAGTCCCTACGAGCAGTACTTC. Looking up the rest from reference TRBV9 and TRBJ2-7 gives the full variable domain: DSGVTQTPKHLITATGQRVTLRCSPRSGDLSVYWYQQSLDQGLQFLIQYYNGEERAKGNILERFSAQQFPDLHSELNLSSLELGDSALYFCASSDQWTSSPYEQYFGPGTRLTVT.

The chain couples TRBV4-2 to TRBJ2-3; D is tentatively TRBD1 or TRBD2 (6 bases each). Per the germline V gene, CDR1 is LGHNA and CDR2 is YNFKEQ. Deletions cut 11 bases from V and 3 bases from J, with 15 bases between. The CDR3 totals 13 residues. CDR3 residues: CASGAPGTDTQYF. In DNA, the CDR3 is TGTGCCTCGGGGGCGCCAGGGACAGATACGCAGTATTTT.

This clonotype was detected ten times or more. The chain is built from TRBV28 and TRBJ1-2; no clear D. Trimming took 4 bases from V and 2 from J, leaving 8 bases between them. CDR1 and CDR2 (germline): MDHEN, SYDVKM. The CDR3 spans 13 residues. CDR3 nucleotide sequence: TGTGCCAGCAGTTGGGGATTAAACTATGGCTACACCTTC. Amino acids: CASSWGLNYGYTF.

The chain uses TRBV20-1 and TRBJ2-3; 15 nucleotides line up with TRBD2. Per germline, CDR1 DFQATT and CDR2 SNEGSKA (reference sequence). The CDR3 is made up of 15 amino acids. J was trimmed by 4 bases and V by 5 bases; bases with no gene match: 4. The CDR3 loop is CSAVGLAGGADTQYF. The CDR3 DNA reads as TGCAGTGCTGTTGGACTAGCGGGAGGGGCAGATACGCAGTATTTT.

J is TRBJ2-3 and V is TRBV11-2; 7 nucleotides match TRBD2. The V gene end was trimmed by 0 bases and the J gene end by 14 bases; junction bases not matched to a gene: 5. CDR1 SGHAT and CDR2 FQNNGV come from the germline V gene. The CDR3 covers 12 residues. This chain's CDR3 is CASSLDWDYRYF. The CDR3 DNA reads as TGTGCCAGCAGCTTAGATTGGGACTACCGGTATTTT.

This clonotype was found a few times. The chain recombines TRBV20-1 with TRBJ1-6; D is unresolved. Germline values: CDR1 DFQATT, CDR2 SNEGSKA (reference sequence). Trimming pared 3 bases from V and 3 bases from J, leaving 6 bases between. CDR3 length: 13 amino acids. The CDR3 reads CSASQNYNSPLHF. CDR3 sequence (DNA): TGCAGTGCTAGTCAGAACTATAATTCACCCCTCCACTTT.

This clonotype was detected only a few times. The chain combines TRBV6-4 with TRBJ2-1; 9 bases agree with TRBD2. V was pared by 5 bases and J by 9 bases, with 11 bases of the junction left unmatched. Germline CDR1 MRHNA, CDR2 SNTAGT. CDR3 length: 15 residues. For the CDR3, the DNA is TGTGCCAGCAGTTCTTTCCGCGGGGGGGAGCGTGAGCAGTTCTTC. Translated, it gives CASSSFRGGEREQFF.

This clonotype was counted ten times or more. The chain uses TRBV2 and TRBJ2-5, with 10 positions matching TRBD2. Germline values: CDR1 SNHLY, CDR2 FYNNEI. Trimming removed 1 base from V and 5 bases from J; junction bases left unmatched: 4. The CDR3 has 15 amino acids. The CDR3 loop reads CASSEGLAGDETQYF. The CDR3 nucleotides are TGTGCCAGCAGTGAAGGGCTAGCGGGAGATGAGACCCAGTACTTC.

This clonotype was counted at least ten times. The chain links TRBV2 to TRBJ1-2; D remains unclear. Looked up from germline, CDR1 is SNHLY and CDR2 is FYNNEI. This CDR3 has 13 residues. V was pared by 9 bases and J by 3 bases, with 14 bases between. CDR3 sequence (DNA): TGTGCCAGTGCACCGGGCGCGGACTATGGCTACACCTTC. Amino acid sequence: CASAPGADYGYTF.

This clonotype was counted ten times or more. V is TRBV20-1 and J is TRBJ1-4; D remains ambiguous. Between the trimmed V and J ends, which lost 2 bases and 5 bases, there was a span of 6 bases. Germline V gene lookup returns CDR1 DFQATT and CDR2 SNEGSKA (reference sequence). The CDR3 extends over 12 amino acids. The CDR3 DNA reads TGCAGTGCTAGACGTCAAAATGAAAAACTGTTTTTT. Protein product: CSARRQNEKLFF.

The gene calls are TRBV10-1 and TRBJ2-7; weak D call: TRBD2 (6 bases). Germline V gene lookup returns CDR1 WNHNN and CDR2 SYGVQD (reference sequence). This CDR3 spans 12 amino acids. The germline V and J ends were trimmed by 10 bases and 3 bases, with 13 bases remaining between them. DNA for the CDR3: TGCGCCAACCTTCCCGGGAGCTACGAGCAGTACTTC. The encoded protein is CANLPGSYEQYF.

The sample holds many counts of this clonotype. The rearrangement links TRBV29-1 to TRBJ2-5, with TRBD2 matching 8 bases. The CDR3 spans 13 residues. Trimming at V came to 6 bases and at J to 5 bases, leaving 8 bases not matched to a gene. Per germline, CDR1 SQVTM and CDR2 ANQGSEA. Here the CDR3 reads CSVVGRARETQYF. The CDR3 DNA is TGCAGCGTGGTCGGGAGGGCCCGGGAGACCCAGTACTTC. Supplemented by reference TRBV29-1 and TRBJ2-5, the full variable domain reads SAVISQKPSRDICQRGTSLTIQCQVDSQVTMMFWYRQQPGQSLTLIATANQGSEATYESGFVIDKFPISRPNLTFSTLTVSNMSPEDSSIYLCSVVGRARETQYFGPGTRLLVL.

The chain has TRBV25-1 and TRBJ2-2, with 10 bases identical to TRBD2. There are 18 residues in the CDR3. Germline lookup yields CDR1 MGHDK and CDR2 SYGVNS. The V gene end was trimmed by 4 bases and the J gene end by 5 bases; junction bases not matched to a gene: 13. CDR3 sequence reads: CASSGSLAGGTRTGELFF. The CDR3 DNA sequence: TGTGCCAGCAGTGGATCCTTAGCGGGGGGAACCCGGACCGGGGAGCTGTTTTTT.

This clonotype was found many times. The CDR3 here is CASSYSYRGWAGEQYF. The CDR3 nucleotides are TGTGCCAGCAGTTACTCCTACAGGGGGTGGGCGGGCGAGCAGTACTTC. V gene TRBV6-5 combines with J gene TRBJ2-7; the match to TRBD1 covers 8 bases. The CDR3 is made up of 16 amino acids. J was trimmed by 6 bases and V by 0 bases; bases with no gene match: 10. In germline, CDR1 is MNHEY, CDR2 SVGAGI.

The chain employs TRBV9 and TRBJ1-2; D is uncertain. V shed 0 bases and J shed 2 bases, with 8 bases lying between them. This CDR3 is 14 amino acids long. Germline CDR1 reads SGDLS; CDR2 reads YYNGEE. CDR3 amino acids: CASSVAAGNYGYTF. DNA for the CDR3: TGTGCCAGCAGCGTAGCGGCCGGCAACTATGGCTACACCTTC.

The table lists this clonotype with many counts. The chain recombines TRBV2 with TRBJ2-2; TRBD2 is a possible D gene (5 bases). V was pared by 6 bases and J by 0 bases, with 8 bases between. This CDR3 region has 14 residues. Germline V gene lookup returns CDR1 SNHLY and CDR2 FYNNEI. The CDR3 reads CASREVPNTGELFF. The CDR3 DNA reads TGTGCCAGCAGGGAGGTGCCGAACACCGGGGAGCTGTTTTTT. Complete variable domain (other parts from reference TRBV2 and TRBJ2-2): EPEVTQTPSHQVTQMGQEVILRCVPISNHLYFYWYRQILGQKVEFLVSFYNNEISEKSEIFDDQFSVERPDGSNFTLKIRSTKLEDSAMYFCASREVPNTGELFFGEGSRLTVL.

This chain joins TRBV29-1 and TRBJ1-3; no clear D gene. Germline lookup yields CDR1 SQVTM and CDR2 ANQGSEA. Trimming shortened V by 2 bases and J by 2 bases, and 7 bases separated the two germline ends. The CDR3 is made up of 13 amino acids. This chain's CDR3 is CSVESVPGNTIYF. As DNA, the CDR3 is TGCAGCGTTGAATCGGTGCCTGGAAACACCATATATTTT.

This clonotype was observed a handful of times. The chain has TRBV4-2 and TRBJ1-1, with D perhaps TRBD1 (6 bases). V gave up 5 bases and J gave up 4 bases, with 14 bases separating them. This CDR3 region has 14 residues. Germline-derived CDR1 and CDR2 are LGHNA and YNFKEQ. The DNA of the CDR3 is TGTGCCAGCAGCATGAGTACAGGGACCACTGAAGCTTTCTTT. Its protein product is CASSMSTGTTEAFF.

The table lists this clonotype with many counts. The CDR3 coding sequence is TGTGCCAGCAGTTACTCGAAGGGGAGGGTGGCTTTCTTT. It specifies CASSYSKGRVAFF. The genes are TRBV6-5 and TRBJ1-1; a weak D match, TRBD1 (5 bases). V shed 0 bases and J shed 11 bases, with 13 bases lying between them. The CDR3 consists of 13 residues. Germline V gene lookup returns CDR1 MNHEY and CDR2 SVGAGI.

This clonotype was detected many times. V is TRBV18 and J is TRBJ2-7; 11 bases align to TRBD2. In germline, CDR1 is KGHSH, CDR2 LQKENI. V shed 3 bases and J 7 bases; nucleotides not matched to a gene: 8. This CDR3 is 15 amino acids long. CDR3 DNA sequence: TGTGCCAGCTCACCGATACCTAGCGGGAGGACGGAGCAGTACTTC. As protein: CASSPIPSGRTEQYF.

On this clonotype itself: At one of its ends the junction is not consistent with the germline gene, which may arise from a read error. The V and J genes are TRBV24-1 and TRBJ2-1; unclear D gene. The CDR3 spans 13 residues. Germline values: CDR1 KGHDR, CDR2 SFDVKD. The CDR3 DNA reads TGTGCCACCCGACCGTCCTTAAACAATGAGCGGTTCTTC. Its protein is CATRPSLNNERFF.

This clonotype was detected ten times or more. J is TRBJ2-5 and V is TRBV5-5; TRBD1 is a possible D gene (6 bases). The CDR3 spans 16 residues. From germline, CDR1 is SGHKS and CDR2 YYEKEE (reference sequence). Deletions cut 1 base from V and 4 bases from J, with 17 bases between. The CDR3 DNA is TGTGCCAGCAGCTTGCGACAGGCCTACCCCCTAGAGACCCAGTACTTC. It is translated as CASSLRQAYPLETQYF.

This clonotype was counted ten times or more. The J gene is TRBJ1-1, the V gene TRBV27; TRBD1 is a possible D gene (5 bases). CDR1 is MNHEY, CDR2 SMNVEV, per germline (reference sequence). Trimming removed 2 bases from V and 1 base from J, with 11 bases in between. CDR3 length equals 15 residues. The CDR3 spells CASSLAGPRNTEAFF. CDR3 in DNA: TGTGCCAGCAGTTTAGCGGGGCCACGGAACACTGAAGCTTTCTTT.

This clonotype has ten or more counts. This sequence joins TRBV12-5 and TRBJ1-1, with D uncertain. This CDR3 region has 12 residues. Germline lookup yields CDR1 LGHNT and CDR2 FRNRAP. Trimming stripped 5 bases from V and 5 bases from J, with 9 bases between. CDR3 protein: CASGPTRTEAFF. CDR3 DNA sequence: TGTGCTAGTGGTCCGACTCGAACTGAAGCTTTCTTT.

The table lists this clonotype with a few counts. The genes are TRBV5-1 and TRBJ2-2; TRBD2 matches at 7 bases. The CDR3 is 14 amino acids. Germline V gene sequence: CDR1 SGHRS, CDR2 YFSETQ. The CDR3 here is CVSASGFDTGELFF. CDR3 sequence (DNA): TGCGTCAGTGCTAGCGGTTTTGACACCGGGGAGCTGTTTTTT.

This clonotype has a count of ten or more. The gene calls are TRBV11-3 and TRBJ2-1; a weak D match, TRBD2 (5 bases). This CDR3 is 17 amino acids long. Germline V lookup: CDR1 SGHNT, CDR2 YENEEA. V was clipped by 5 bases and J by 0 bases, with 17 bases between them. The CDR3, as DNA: TGTGCCAGCAGCGGTCGTCCTAGCTCCCCCTCCTACAATGAGCAGTTCTTC. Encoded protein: CASSGRPSSPSYNEQFF.